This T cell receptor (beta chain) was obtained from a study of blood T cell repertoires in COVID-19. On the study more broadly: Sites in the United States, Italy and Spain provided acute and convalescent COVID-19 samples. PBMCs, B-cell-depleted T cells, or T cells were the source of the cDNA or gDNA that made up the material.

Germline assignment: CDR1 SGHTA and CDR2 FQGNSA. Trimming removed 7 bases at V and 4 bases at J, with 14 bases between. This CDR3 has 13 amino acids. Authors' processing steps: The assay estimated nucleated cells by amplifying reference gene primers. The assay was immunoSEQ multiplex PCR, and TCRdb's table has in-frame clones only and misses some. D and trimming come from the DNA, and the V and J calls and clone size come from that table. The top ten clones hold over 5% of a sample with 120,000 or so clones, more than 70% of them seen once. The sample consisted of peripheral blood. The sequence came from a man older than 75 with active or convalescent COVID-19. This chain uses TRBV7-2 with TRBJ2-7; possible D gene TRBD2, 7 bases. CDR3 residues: CASNGGLGYEQYF. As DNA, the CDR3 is TGTGCCAGCAACGGGGGGCTTGGGTACGAGCAGTACTTC.